The TCR beta chain described here comes from a study of control samples from healthy donors and cancer patients. Here immunoSEQ multiplex PCR was the method, and the copy in TCRdb shows in-frame clones only, minus some. Seen here are 100,000 to 150,000 clones, more than 75% observed once, and the top ten hold more than 6.5%. V lost 0 bases and J lost 8; bases outside the gene matches: 12. The V gene's germline CDR1 is SEHNR and CDR2 FQNEAQ (reference sequence). The CDR3 spans 17 residues. The chain is built from TRBV7-9 and TRBJ1-3; 8 bases match TRBD1. This TCR derives from a man aged 40-50 years in good health. The sample consisted of blood. This CDR3 is CASSLARDRGFVDTIYF. The CDR3 DNA reads as TGTGCCAGCAGCTTAGCGCGAGACAGGGGATTCGTCGACACCATATATTTT.